This T cell receptor beta chain was documented in a study of cytomegalovirus exposure and HLA in healthy donors. Study outcomes and limitations: The majority of CMV-associated TCR beta chains were reported as apparently HLA-restricted in a later analysis. The authors later found TCR association rates varying by HLA locus, with DRB1 most and HLA-C fewest.

Germline values: CDR1 SGHRS, CDR2 YFSETQ. V was pared by 5 bases and J by 4 bases, with 10 bases between. The CDR3 length is 12 residues. Note on this clone: No antigen is known for it.

The PCR employed 60 Vbeta primers together with 13 Jbeta primers. Using immunoSEQ multiplex PCR, the repertoire was profiled, and TCRdb retains in-frame clones only, with some absent. The sample shows more than 95,000 clones, 70% to 80% of them seen only once. Healthy bone marrow donors supplied every sample. This sequence joins TRBV5-1 and TRBJ2-7, with a possible D match to TRBD1 (5 bases). Material: PBMCs. This sequence was found in a middle-aged man in good health and CMV-seropositive. CDR3 sequence reads: CASRTDTYEQYF. DNA of the CDR3: TGCGCCAGCAGAACGGACACTTACGAGCAGTACTTC.